What follows are 16 T cell receptor beta chains derived from one specimen sequenced in a study of T-cell memory formation after mild COVID-19. TCRdb reanalysed the 5' RACE reads using MiXCR and keeps one entry per CDR3 protein. The sample lists roughly 320,000 distinct CDR3 sequences, over 25% seen once, with approximately 13% in the top ten. The source material was PBMCs or a T cell subset sorted from them (not recorded which). Receptor source: an adult woman who had mild COVID-19 (a few samples of this study predate the infection). Cell type and time point are not known.

This clonotype turned up a few times. The J gene is TRBJ2-6, the V gene TRBV12-3 or TRBV12-4; 7 bases fit TRBD1. The J segment lost 2 bases and the V segment lost 4 bases, leaving 2 bases of the junction unmatched. CDR3 length equals 15 residues. Here the CDR3 reads CASSSTGAGANVLTF. The CDR3 coding sequence is TGTGCCAGCAGTTCTACAGGGGCTGGGGCCAACGTCCTGACTTTC.

This clonotype was counted only a few times. The chain has TRBV3-1 and TRBJ1-3; D is possibly TRBD1 (6 bases). CDR3 size: 15 residues. CDR1 LGHDT and CDR2 YNNKEL come from the germline V gene (reference sequence). The V end was cut by 4 bases, the J end by 0 bases, with 10 bases between. For the CDR3, the DNA is TGTGCCAGCAGCCGACAGGTTACCTCTGGAAACACCATATATTTT. Translated: CASSRQVTSGNTIYF.

This rearrangement joins TRBV18 to TRBJ2-3; 7 bases match TRBD2. V lost 1 base to trimming and J lost 4 bases; unmatched junction nucleotides: 5. The CDR3 has 15 residues. The germline V gene encodes CDR1 KGHSH and CDR2 LQKENI. The CDR3 loop is CASSPLPGRADTQYF. The CDR3 region has the DNA TGTGCCAGCTCACCACTCCCAGGGAGGGCAGATACGCAGTATTTT.

This clonotype was seen at least ten times. This chain links TRBV20-1 with TRBJ2-1, with TRBD1 identical over 10 bases. The V segment lost 3 bases and the J segment 7 bases; nucleotides outside the gene matches: 3. The CDR3 consists of 13 residues. Germline V gene sequence: CDR1 DFQATT, CDR2 SNEGSKA (reference sequence). The CDR3 reads CSASRDRGNEQFF. In nucleotides, the CDR3 is TGCAGTGCTAGTCGGGACAGGGGAAATGAGCAGTTCTTC.

J is TRBJ2-5 and V is TRBV9; D perhaps matches TRBD2 (5 bases). Trimming shortened V by 0 bases and J by 5 bases, and 14 bases separated the two germline ends. CDR1 SGDLS and CDR2 YYNGEE come from the germline V gene. The CDR3 consists of 15 residues. The CDR3 is CASSVGSGSIETQYF. The CDR3, as DNA: TGTGCCAGCAGCGTAGGGTCGGGAAGCATCGAGACCCAGTACTTC.

This clonotype was counted a few times. The V call is TRBV15, the J call TRBJ2-3; D call uncertain. The CDR3 contains 13 residues. Trimming left V 5 bases short and J 5 bases short, with 11 bases between. Looked up from germline, CDR1 is LNHNV and CDR2 is YYDKDF (reference sequence). The CDR3 spells CATSVPQEDTQYF. The CDR3 nucleotides are TGTGCCACCAGCGTACCCCAGGAAGATACGCAGTATTTT.

The genes are TRBV6-2 or TRBV6-3 and TRBJ1-4; D might be TRBD1 (5 bases). V was shortened by 2 bases and J by 0 bases, with 13 bases between the two germline ends. This CDR3 has 17 residues. CDR1 is MNHEY and CDR2 is SVGEGT in the germline V gene. In nucleotides, the CDR3 is TGTGCCAGCAGTTACGACCGACAGACCGCAACTAATGAAAAACTGTTTTTT. It encodes CASSYDRQTATNEKLFF.

In this sample, this clonotype turned up a few times. The genes are TRBV6-5 and TRBJ2-3; 9 positions agree with TRBD1. CDR3 size: 15 residues. V was clipped by 5 bases and J by 4 bases; unmatched bases: 7. In germline, CDR1 is MNHEY, CDR2 SVGAGI. The CDR3 coding sequence is TGTGCCAGCAGTGACCCGGGACAGGGCCCAGATACGCAGTATTTT. Its protein is CASSDPGQGPDTQYF.

This clonotype was seen a few times. The V call is TRBV7-2, the J call TRBJ2-2; D tentatively reads TRBD1 or TRBD2 (6 bases each). Deletions cut 5 bases from V and 3 bases from J, with 13 bases between. Germline CDR1 is SGHTA and CDR2 is FQGNSA. The CDR3 is 15 amino acids. The CDR3 DNA is TGTGCCAGCAGCCCCCGAGGGGGGTACACCGGGGAGCTGTTTTTT. This codes for CASSPRGGYTGELFF. The full variable domain, in which reference TRBV7-2 and TRBJ2-2 provide the parts outside the CDR3, is GAGVSQSPSNKVTEKGKDVELRCDPISGHTALYWYRQSLGQGLEFLIYFQGNSAPDKSGLPSDRFSAERTGGSVSTLTIQRTQQEDSAVYLCASSPRGGYTGELFFGEGSRLTVL.

This clonotype was picked up a small number of times. In DNA, the CDR3 is TGTGCCAGCAGCCGGACTAGCGGGATAATCGGCAATGAGCAGTTCTTC. Translation: CASSRTSGIIGNEQFF. The chain is built from TRBV5-6 and TRBJ2-1; 12 bases are shared with TRBD2. The CDR3 runs to 16 residues. V lost 4 bases and J lost 6; bases outside the gene matches: 8. Germline V gene sequence: CDR1 SGHDT, CDR2 YYEEEE. The full variable domain, its missing parts supplied by reference TRBV5-6 and TRBJ2-1, is DAGVTQSPTHLIKTRGQQVTLRCSPKSGHDTVSWYQQALGQGPQFIFQYYEEEERQRGNFPDRFSGHQFPNYSSELNVNALLLGDSALYLCASSRTSGIIGNEQFFGPGTRLTVL.

The J gene is TRBJ2-5, the V gene TRBV24-1; D is perhaps TRBD2 (6 bases). CDR3 length equals 14 residues. The V gene lost 9 bases and the J gene lost 6 bases, with 19 bases spanning the gap. In germline, CDR1 is KGHDR, CDR2 SFDVKD. The CDR3, as DNA: TGTGCCACCCAAAGCGGTGGCGGGACGAAGACCCAGTACTTC. Translated, it gives CATQSGGGTKTQYF.

The chain joins TRBV3-1 to TRBJ1-1; unclear D gene. The CDR3 consists of 14 residues. Germline lookup yields CDR1 LGHDT and CDR2 YNNKEL (reference sequence). V was cut by 0 bases and J by 2 bases, with 7 bases left in between. The CDR3 nucleotides are TGTGCCAGCAGCCAAGACAACAGAAACACTGAAGCTTTCTTT. Translation: CASSQDNRNTEAFF.

The rearrangement uses TRBV5-1 and TRBJ1-4; D not certain. V shed 6 bases and J shed 6 bases, with 18 bases lying between them. There are 15 residues in the CDR3. Germline lookup yields CDR1 SGHRS and CDR2 YFSETQ. This chain's CDR3 is CASKQTPWVDEKLFF. CDR3 DNA sequence: TGCGCCAGCAAACAGACTCCTTGGGTCGATGAAAAACTGTTTTTT.

V is TRBV6-5 and J is TRBJ2-6; 8 nucleotides line up with TRBD1. CDR3 length equals 18 residues. Germline trimming cut 2 bases from V and 0 bases from J; bases unmatched to any gene: 6. The germline V gene has CDR1 MNHEY and CDR2 SVGAGI. CDR3 in amino acids: CASSYEGTGSSGANVLTF. Here the CDR3 DNA reads TGTGCCAGCAGTTACGAGGGGACAGGCTCCTCTGGGGCCAACGTCCTGACTTTC.

This sequence joins TRBV5-5 and TRBJ2-3; 8 positions match TRBD2. The CDR3 covers 16 residues. The ends lost 4 bases at V and 1 base at J; junction bases unmatched: 8. Germline-derived CDR1 and CDR2 are SGHKS and YYEKEE (reference sequence). The CDR3 sequence: CASSPLSGGGTDTQYF. CDR3 bases: TGTGCCAGCAGCCCGCTGAGCGGGGGTGGCACAGATACGCAGTATTTT.

The genes are TRBV5-1 and TRBJ1-1, with 8 bases fitting TRBD1. This CDR3 contains 15 residues. From germline, CDR1 is SGHRS and CDR2 YFSETQ. V was clipped by 6 bases and J by 1 base; unmatched bases: 8. This CDR3 is CASTKPGQGNTEAFF. In DNA form, the CDR3 reads TGCGCCAGCACTAAACCCGGACAGGGGAACACTGAAGCTTTCTTT.